The rows below give T cell receptor beta chains drawn from one sample of a study of cytomegalovirus exposure and HLA in healthy donors. Here immunoSEQ multiplex PCR was the method, and the copy in TCRdb shows in-frame clones only, minus some. There are approximately 190,000 clones in the sample; 81% occur only once, and approximately 3.6% lies in the top ten. Sequenced material: PBMCs. The receptors here all came from a man aged 35 to 55 in good health and CMV-seropositive. The CDR3 runs from the conserved cysteine through the conserved F or W.

TRBJ2-1,TRBV5-1,CASSRTGNNEQFF
TRBJ2-7,TRBV5-4,CASSRGGSYEQYF
TRBJ1-2,TRBV5-4,CASSLARTGGEDGYTF
TRBJ2-1,TRBV7-9,CASSSLLSGDEQFF
TRBJ2-7,TRBV13,CASSPIGVDEQYF
TRBJ2-7,TRBV19,CASSSTGGGSYEQYF
TRBJ2-7,TRBV30,CAWNLVWADQYF
TRBJ2-7,TRBV7-7,CASSIGTSVSYEQYF
TRBJ2-1,TRBV9,CASSGRTSGSYNEQFF
TRBJ1-4,TRBV4-1,CASSQGTGATEKLFF
TRBJ2-5,TRBV7-2,CASSLGGGRQETQYF
TRBJ2-5,TRBV19,CASGPPGGLQETQYF
TRBJ2-5,TRBV7-9,CASSLGWTGSGKIAETQYF
TRBJ1-2,TRBV10-3,CAISLTGGVDYGYTF
TRBJ1-1,TRBV9,CASRAGSAAGVNTEAFF
NA,TRBV29-1,CSVEDNRGLRDEQYF
TRBJ2-1,TRBV2,CASTRAQRGPNEQFF
TRBJ2-1,TRBV7-3,CASSPGTSGHNEQFF
TRBJ2-2,TRBV9,CASSVPSDTPNTGELFF
TRBJ2-3,TRBV7-3,CASSPGLAPDTQYF
TRBJ2-7,TRBV13,CASRSPGGYEQYF
TRBJ2-6,TRBV5-4,CASSSTGGRPGANVLTF
TRBJ2-1,TRBV7-8,CASSLLTSGGYEQFF
TRBJ2-3,TRBV7-3,CASSLNFQGSTDTQYF
TRBJ1-5,TRBV19,CASSIVATVPFPQHF
TRBJ1-3,TRBV6-6,CASSNDRGLRNTIYF
TRBJ1-6,TRBV7-2,CASSLVWAGNSPLHF
TRBJ1-3,TRBV6-1,CASSHGQYTGNTIYF
TRBJ2-1,TRBV13,CASSSPSLVNEQFF
TRBJ2-3,TRBV5-6,CASSPGLAGGSDTQYF
TRBJ2-1,TRBV5-4,CASSFQTSLYEQFF
TRBJ1-2,TRBV30,CAWSEQGIHGYTF
TRBJ1-1,TRBV7-2,CASTHRAVNTEAFF
TRBJ2-3,TRBV5-6,CASSLRQGIGTQYF
TRBJ2-7,TRBV6-5,CASSLARTGGSYEQYF
TRBJ2-7,TRBV7-9,CASSPGQGVNEQYF
TRBJ2-2,TRBV9,CASSVAGGGYTGELFF